This T cell receptor (beta chain) originates from a study of identical twins. Findings and caveats of the study: Where beta out-of-frame sequences were concerned, excess twin sharing was weaker. Invariant T cells like MAIT and iNKT could partly confound the zero-insertion analyses.

A single record per CDR3 protein comes from TCRdb applying MiXCR to the 5' RACE reads. The sample lists 310,000 or so distinct CDR3 sequences, nearly 9.5% occurring once. Concerning this clonotype itself: Its antigen is currently unknown.

Germline lookup yields CDR1 LGHNT and CDR2 FRNRAP. The CDR3 sequence is 12 residues long. V trimming: 3 bases; J trimming: 9 bases; junction bases outside the gene matches: 2. Another study also made use of these data, one on yellow fever vaccine responses in identical twins. According to that study: Convergence reportedly seemed to mark part of the twins' vaccine T cell response, with personalization marking the rest.

Sequenced material: CD8+ T cells sorted from blood. The chain links TRBV12-5 to TRBJ2-1; 7 positions match TRBD1. The TCR comes from a young woman in good health. For the CDR3, the DNA is TGTGCTAGTGGTTTCCCAGGGGGTGAGCAGTTCTTC. It specifies CASGFPGGEQFF.